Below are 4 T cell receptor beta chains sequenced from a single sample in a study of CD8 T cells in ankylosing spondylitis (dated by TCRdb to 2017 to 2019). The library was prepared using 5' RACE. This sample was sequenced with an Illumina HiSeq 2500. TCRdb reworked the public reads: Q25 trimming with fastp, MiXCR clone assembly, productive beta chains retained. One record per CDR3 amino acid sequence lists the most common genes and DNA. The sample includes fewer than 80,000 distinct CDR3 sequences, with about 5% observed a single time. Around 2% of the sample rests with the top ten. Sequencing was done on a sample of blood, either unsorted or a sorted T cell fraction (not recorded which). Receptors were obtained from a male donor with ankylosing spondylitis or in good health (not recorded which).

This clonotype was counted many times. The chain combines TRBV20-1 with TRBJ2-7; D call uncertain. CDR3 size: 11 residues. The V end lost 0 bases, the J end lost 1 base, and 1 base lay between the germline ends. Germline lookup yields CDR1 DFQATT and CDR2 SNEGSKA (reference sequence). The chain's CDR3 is CSARDSYEQYF. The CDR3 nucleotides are TGCAGTGCTAGAGATTCCTACGAGCAGTACTTC.

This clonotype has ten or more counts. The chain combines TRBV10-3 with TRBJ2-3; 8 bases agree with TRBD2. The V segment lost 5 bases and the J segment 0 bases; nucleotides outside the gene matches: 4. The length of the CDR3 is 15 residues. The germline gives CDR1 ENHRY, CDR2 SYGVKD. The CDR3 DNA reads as TGTGCCATCAGTCAGACGGGGGGGAGCACAGATACGCAGTATTTT. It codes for CAISQTGGSTDTQYF.

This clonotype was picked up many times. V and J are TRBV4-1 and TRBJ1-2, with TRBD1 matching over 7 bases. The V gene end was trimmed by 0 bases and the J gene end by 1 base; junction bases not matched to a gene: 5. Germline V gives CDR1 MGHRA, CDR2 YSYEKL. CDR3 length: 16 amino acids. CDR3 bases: TGCGCCAGCAGCCAAGAACTAGGACAGGATAACTATGGCTACACCTTC. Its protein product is CASSQELGQDNYGYTF.

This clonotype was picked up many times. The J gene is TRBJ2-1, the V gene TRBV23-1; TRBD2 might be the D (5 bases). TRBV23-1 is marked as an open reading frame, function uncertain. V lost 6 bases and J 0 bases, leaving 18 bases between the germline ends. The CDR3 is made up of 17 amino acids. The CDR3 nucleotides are TGCGCCAGCAGGCTGACTAAGACGGACTTCTCCTACAATGAGCAGTTCTTC. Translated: CASRLTKTDFSYNEQFF.